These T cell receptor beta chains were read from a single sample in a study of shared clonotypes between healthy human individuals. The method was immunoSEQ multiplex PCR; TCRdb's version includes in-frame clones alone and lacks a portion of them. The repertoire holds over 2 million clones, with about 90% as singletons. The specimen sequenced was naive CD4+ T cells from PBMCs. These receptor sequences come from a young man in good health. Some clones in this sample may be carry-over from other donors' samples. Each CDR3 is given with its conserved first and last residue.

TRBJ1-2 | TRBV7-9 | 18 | CASSLRAPRDIPHKGYTF
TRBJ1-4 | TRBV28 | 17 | CASSPRQGGSQNEKLFF
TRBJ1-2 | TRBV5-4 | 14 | CAHKGGAGNYGYTF
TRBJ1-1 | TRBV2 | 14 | CASSELVRESEAFF
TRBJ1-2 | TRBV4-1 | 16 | CASSQGTDNIIYGYTF
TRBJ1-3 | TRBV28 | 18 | CASSLTRGEGSSGNTIYF
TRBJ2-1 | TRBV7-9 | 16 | CASSLGRTSGIDEQFF
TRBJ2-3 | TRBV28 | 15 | CASSFSGSSTDTQYF
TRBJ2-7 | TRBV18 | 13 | CASSPGQGDEQYF
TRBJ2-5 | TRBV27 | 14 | CASSLSRAQETQYF
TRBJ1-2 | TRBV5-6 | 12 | CASSLREYGYTF
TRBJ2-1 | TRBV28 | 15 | CASSSQGKAYNEQFF
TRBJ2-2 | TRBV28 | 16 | CASSSWVGRDTGELFF